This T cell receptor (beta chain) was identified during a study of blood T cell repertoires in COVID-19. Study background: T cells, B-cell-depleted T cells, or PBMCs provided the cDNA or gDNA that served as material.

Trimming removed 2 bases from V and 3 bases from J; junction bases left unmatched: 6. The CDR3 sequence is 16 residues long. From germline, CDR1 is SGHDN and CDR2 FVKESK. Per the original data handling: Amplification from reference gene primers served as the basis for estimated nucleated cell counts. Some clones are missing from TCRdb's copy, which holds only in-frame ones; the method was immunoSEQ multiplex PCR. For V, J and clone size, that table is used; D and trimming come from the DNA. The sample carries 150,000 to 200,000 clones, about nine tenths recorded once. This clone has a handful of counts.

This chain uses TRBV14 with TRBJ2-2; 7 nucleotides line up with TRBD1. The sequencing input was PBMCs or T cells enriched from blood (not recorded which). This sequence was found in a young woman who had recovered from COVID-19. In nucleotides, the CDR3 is TGTGCCAGCAGCCAACCAACAGGGGTAGACACCGGGGAGCTGTTTTTT. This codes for CASSQPTGVDTGELFF. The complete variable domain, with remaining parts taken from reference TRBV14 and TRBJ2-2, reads EAGVTQFPSHSVIEKGQTVTLRCDPISGHDNLYWYRRVMGKEIKFLLHFVKESKQDESGMPNNRFLAERTGGTYSTLKVQPAELEDSGVYFCASSQPTGVDTGELFFGEGSRLTVL.